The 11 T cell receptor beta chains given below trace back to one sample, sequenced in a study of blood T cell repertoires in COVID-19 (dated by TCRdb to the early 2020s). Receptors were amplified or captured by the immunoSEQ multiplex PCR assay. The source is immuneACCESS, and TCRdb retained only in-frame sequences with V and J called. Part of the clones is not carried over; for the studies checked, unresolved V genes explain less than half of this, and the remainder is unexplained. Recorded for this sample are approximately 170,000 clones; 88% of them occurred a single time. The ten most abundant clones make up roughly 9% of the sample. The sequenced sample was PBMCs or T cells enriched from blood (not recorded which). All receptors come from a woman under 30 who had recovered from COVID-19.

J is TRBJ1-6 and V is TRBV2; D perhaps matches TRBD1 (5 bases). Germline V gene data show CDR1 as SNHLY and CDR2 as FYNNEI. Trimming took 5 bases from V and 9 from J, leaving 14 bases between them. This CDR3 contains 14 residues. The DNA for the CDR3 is TGTGCCAGCAGTTGGACACTTGAGAGTTCACCCCTCCACTTT. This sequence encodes CASSWTLESSPLHF.

CDR3 sequence: CASSATTGGWNIQYF. For the CDR3, the DNA is TGTGCCAGCAGCGCCACGACAGGGGGTTGGAACATTCAGTACTTC. V usage is TRBV27 and J usage is TRBJ2-4, with 9 bases lining up with TRBD1. The CDR3 sequence is 15 residues long. Germline trimming cut 6 bases from V and 7 bases from J; bases unmatched to any gene: 10. Germline lookup yields CDR1 MNHEY and CDR2 SMNVEV (reference sequence).

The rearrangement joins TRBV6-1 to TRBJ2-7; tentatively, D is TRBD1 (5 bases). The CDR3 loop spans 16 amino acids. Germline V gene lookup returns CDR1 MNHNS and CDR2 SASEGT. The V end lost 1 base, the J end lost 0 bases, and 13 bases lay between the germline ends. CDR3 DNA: TGTGCCAGCAGTGAAGGGTGGGGCCTTACCTCCTACGAGCAGTACTTC. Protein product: CASSEGWGLTSYEQYF.

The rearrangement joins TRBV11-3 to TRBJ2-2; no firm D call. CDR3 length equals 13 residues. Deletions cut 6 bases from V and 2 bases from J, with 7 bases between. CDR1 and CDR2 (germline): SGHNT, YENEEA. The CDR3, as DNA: TGTGCCAGCAGTAGCCTAAACACCGGGGAGCTGTTTTTT. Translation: CASSSLNTGELFF.

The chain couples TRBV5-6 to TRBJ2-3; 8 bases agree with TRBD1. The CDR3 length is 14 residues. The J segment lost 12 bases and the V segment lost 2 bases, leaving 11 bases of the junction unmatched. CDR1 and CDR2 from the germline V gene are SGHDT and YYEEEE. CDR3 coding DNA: TGTGCCAGCAGCTTTGGGCAGGGGGCCGGGGATCAGTATTTT. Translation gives CASSFGQGAGDQYF.

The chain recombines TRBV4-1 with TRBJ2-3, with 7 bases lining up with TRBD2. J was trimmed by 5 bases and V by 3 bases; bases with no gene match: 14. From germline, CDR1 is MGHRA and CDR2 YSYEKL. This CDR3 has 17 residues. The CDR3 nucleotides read TGCGCCAGCAGCCACTTCCCAGGGAAGCGGGAAGGAGATACGCAGTATTTT. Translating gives CASSHFPGKREGDTQYF.

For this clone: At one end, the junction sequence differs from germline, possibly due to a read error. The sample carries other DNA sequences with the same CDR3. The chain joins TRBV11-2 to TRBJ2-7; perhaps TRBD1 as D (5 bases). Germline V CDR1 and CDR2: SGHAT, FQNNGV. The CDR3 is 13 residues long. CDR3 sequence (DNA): TGTGCTAGCAGCTTTCAGGGTTCGGGCGAGCAGTACTTC. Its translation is CASSFQGSGEQYF.

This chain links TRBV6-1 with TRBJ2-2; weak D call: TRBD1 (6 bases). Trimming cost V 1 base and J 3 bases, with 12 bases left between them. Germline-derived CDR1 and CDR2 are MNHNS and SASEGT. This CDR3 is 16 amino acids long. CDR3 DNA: TGTGCCAGCAGTGAAGGGCCAGGGGTACACACCGGGGAGCTGTTTTTT. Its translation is CASSEGPGVHTGELFF.

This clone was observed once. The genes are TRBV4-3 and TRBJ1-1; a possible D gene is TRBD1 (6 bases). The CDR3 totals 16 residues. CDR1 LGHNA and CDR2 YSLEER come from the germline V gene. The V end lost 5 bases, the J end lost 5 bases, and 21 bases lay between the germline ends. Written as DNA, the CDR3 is TGCGCCAGCAGCTCATTCCCCGGACAGAGAAGTACTGAAGCTTTCTTT. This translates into CASSSFPGQRSTEAFF.

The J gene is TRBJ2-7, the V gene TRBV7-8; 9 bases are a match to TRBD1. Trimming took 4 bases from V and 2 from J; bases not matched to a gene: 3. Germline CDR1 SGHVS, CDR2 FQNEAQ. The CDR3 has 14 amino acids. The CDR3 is CASSSDRGAYEQYF. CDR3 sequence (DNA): TGTGCCAGCAGCTCAGACAGGGGGGCCTACGAGCAGTACTTC. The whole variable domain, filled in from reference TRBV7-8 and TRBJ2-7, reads GAGVSQSPRYKVAKRGQDVALRCDPISGHVSLFWYQQALGQGPEFLTYFQNEAQLDKSGLPSDRFFAERPEGSVSTLKIQRTQQEDSAVYLCASSSDRGAYEQYFGPGTRLTVT.

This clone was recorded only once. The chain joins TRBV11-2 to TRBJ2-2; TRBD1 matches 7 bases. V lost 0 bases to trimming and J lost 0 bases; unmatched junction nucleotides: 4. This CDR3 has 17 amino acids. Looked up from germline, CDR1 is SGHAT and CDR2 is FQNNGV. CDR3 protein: CASSLDRGQSNTGELFF. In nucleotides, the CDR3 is TGTGCCAGCAGCTTAGATCGGGGACAGTCGAACACCGGGGAGCTGTTTTTT.